A single sample is the source of the 20 T cell receptor beta chains below, sequenced in a study of OX40 agonist ivuxolimab in advanced cancers. Clones were read by immunoSEQ multiplex PCR, and TCRdb kept only the in-frame ones, dropping some. The sample has approximately 30,000 clones, around nine tenths seen once. Sequencing used CD4+ or CD8+ T cells sorted from blood, obtained in a trial of the OX40 agonist ivuxolimab. The receptors derive from an adult with an advanced solid tumor such as melanoma, head and neck, liver or kidney cancer.

The genes are TRBV27 and TRBJ2-3; tentative D call: TRBD2 (6 bases). Trimming pared 1 base from V and 6 bases from J, leaving 8 bases between. The CDR3 runs 13 residues. CDR1 is MNHEY and CDR2 is SMNVEV in the germline V gene (reference sequence). DNA of the CDR3: TGTGCCAGCAGTTTATGGGGGAGGGATACGCAGTATTTT. Its translation is CASSLWGRDTQYF.

This clone has a handful of counts. The V call is TRBV15, the J call TRBJ2-5; 8 bases map to TRBD1. Unmatched junction bases numbered 5, after V lost 0 bases and J lost 5 bases. The CDR3 is made up of 15 amino acids. Germline values: CDR1 LNHNV, CDR2 YYDKDF (reference sequence). The CDR3 loop reads CATSREYTGGETQYF. The CDR3 DNA is TGTGCCACCAGCAGAGAGTATACAGGGGGGGAGACCCAGTACTTC.

This sequence joins TRBV5-5 and TRBJ1-5; D ambiguous. The ends were cut back, 4 bases at V and 1 base at J, with 6 bases in the middle. CDR1 is SGHKS, CDR2 YYEKEE, per germline (reference sequence). The CDR3 sequence is 13 residues long. The CDR3 is CASSTDSNQPQHF. The CDR3 nucleotides read TGTGCCAGCAGCACGGACAGCAATCAGCCCCAGCATTTT.

The chain links TRBV11-2 to TRBJ1-1; D is unclear. V lost 1 base and J 3 bases, leaving 12 bases between the germline ends. In germline, CDR1 is SGHAT, CDR2 FQNNGV. The CDR3 length is 15 residues. The CDR3, as DNA: TGTGCCAGCAGCTTAGCTGCGGGTCCTTACACTGAAGCTTTCTTT. It specifies CASSLAAGPYTEAFF.

The chain carries TRBV5-1 and TRBJ2-5; 7 bases line up with TRBD2. The DNA end favors TRBJ2-7, so the J call may be wrong. This CDR3 contains 13 residues. Germline V gives CDR1 SGHRS, CDR2 YFSETQ. CDR3: CASSLPGGSEQYF. The CDR3 DNA is TGCGCCAGCAGCTTGCCGGGAGGTAGCGAGCAGTACTTC.

CDR3 loop: CASSPLVGLLAKNIQYF. CDR3 nucleotide sequence: TGTGCCAGCAGCCCCCTCGTGGGGCTACTAGCCAAAAACATTCAGTACTTC. The V and J genes are TRBV21-1 and TRBJ2-4; TRBD1, the table's D call, was not compared with the DNA. TRBV21-1 is assigned pseudogene status. This CDR3 comprises 17 residues.

The J gene is TRBJ1-1, the V gene TRBV5-6, with no clear D. Trimming removed 0 bases from V and 3 bases from J, with 12 bases in between. Per the germline V gene, CDR1 is SGHDT and CDR2 is YYEEEE. The CDR3 sequence is 15 residues long. The CDR3 region has the DNA TGTGCCAGCAGCTTGGCGTACATTCTCTACACTGAAGCTTTCTTT. This gives the protein CASSLAYILYTEAFF. Supplemented by reference TRBV5-6 and TRBJ1-1, the full variable domain reads DAGVTQSPTHLIKTRGQQVTLRCSPKSGHDTVSWYQQALGQGPQFIFQYYEEEERQRGNFPDRFSGHQFPNYSSELNVNALLLGDSALYLCASSLAYILYTEAFFGQGTRLTVV.

The J gene is TRBJ1-1, the V gene TRBV9, with D unresolved. Trimming pared 0 bases from V and 2 bases from J, leaving 17 bases between. The CDR3 extends over 17 amino acids. CDR1 is SGDLS and CDR2 is YYNGEE in the germline V gene. Here the CDR3 reads CASSVEAVLKPNTEAFF. CDR3 bases: TGTGCCAGCAGCGTAGAGGCAGTCCTAAAGCCAAACACTGAAGCTTTCTTT. The whole variable domain, filled in from reference TRBV9 and TRBJ1-1, reads DSGVTQTPKHLITATGQRVTLRCSPRSGDLSVYWYQQSLDQGLQFLIQYYNGEERAKGNILERFSAQQFPDLHSELNLSSLELGDSALYFCASSVEAVLKPNTEAFFGQGTRLTVV.

The chain links TRBV6-6 to TRBJ1-5; unclear D gene. This CDR3 spans 15 amino acids. CDR1 is MNHNY and CDR2 is SVGAGI in the germline V gene (reference sequence). Between the trimmed V and J ends, which lost 4 bases and 3 bases, there was a span of 13 bases. DNA of the CDR3: TGTGCCAGCAGTTCCCGCTATGAAGACAATCAGCCCCAGCATTTT. It codes for CASSSRYEDNQPQHF.

CDR3 bases: TGTGCCAGCACCCCAAAGGGGAACTATGGCTACACCTTC. Its protein is CASTPKGNYGYTF. The chain uses TRBV5-8 and TRBJ1-2; weak D call: TRBD1 (5 bases). The CDR3 spans 13 residues. Looked up from germline, CDR1 is SGHTS and CDR2 is YDEGEE. Trimming took 6 bases from V and 2 from J, leaving 11 bases between them.

This rearrangement joins TRBV2 to TRBJ2-7, with D tentatively TRBD1 or TRBD2 (5 bases each). Per germline, CDR1 SNHLY and CDR2 FYNNEI. This CDR3 spans 12 amino acids. Trimming took 7 bases from V and 7 from J, leaving 14 bases between them. The CDR3 protein is CASMRGTGEQYF. In DNA form, the CDR3 reads TGTGCCAGCATGAGGGGTACGGGGGAGCAGTACTTC.

The chain recombines TRBV27 with TRBJ2-1; 13 positions agree with TRBD2. V lost 6 bases and J lost 10; bases outside the gene matches: 9. The CDR3 is 15 amino acids. Looked up from germline, CDR1 is MNHEY and CDR2 is SMNVEV (reference sequence). The CDR3 here is CASRQGLAGVREQFF. Written as DNA, the CDR3 is TGTGCCAGCAGACAAGGACTAGCGGGAGTAAGGGAGCAGTTCTTC.

The chain has TRBV5-4 and TRBJ2-6, with D possibly TRBD1 on 5 matching bases. The CDR3 has 15 amino acids. V was trimmed by 4 bases and J by 1 base, leaving 9 bases between them. CDR1 SGHNT and CDR2 YYREEE come from the germline V gene (reference sequence). The CDR3 loop is CASSPGISGANVLTF. DNA of the CDR3: TGTGCCAGCAGCCCAGGGATATCTGGGGCCAACGTCCTGACTTTC.

This chain joins TRBV9 and TRBJ1-1, with D possibly being TRBD1 (6 bases). CDR1 and CDR2 from the germline V gene are SGDLS and YYNGEE. Trimming stripped 4 bases from V and 5 bases from J, with 12 bases between. This CDR3 has 13 amino acids. The CDR3 nucleotides read TGTGCCAGCAGCCCAGGGGTGGGAACTGAAGCTTTCTTT. Translating it yields CASSPGVGTEAFF.

The V call is TRBV7-9, the J call TRBJ1-4; 9 bases fit TRBD1. The CDR3 consists of 15 residues. Germline CDR1 and CDR2: SEHNR and FQNEAQ (reference sequence). Unmatched junction bases numbered 9, after V lost 6 bases and J lost 7 bases. This CDR3 is CASRKTGGSGEKLFF. The CDR3 DNA reads TGTGCCAGCAGGAAAACAGGGGGCTCGGGTGAAAAACTGTTTTTT.

The chain couples TRBV30 to TRBJ1-1; tentatively, D is TRBD1 (6 bases). Germline loops: CDR1 GTSNPN, CDR2 SVGIG (reference sequence). Trimming stripped 5 bases from V and 2 bases from J, with 18 bases between. The CDR3 runs to 15 residues. CDR3 in DNA: TGTGCCTGGGCCCCTGATCTGGGGGCTAACACTGAAGCTTTCTTT. This sequence encodes CAWAPDLGANTEAFF.

The chain is built from TRBV11-2 and TRBJ1-1; D is perhaps TRBD1 (6 bases). The CDR3 runs to 16 residues. V shed 5 bases and J shed 5 bases, with 21 bases lying between them. The V gene's germline CDR1 is SGHAT and CDR2 FQNNGV. CDR3 sequence (DNA): TGTGCCAGCAGCCACTCTACAGGGCCCCCTGAGACTGAAGCTTTCTTT. Protein: CASSHSTGPPETEAFF.

The chain has TRBV14 and TRBJ2-1, with D perhaps matching TRBD1 (5 bases). Trimming shortened V by 4 bases and J by 6 bases, and 10 bases separated the two germline ends. The length of the CDR3 is 13 residues. CDR1 and CDR2 from the germline V gene are SGHDN and FVKESK. The CDR3 DNA reads as TGTGCCAGCAGCCCACAGGTGGGCAATGAGCAGTTCTTC. Translating gives CASSPQVGNEQFF.

The chain carries TRBV7-6 and TRBJ2-1; perhaps TRBD1 as D (6 bases). Trimming removed 5 bases from V and 9 bases from J, with 14 bases in between. Germline CDR1 reads SGHVS; CDR2 reads FNYEAQ. This CDR3 spans 13 amino acids. The CDR3 bases are TGTGCCAGCAGCCGTACAGGGTTGACTGAGCAGTTCTTC. Encoded protein: CASSRTGLTEQFF.

This CDR3 is CASSLGTGGQGRGYTF. The CDR3 DNA reads TGTGCCAGCAGCTTAGGCACCGGGGGACAGGGGCGAGGCTACACCTTC. The chain combines TRBV7-9 with TRBJ1-2, with TRBD1 matching 10 bases. Germline CDR1 and CDR2: SEHNR and FQNEAQ (reference sequence). The CDR3 has 16 residues. V shed 1 base and J 8 bases; nucleotides not matched to a gene: 10.